These T cell receptor beta chains were read from a single sample in a study of CD8 T cells in Susac syndrome. TCRdb used MiXCR to reprocess the immunoSEQ multiplex PCR reads, holding one entry per CDR3 protein. The table has approximately 110,000 distinct CDR3 sequences, approximately 96% seen once. Input material: CD4+ T cells from PBMCs. The receptors were gathered from a human donor in good health. Both conserved end residues are part of each CDR3. The D gene is left open where the match is weak.

d_gene	v_gene	j_gene	CDR3aa	CDR3nt
NA	TRBV14	TRBJ2-3	CASSQGSADTQYF	TGTGCCAGCAGCCAGGGGAGCGCAGATACGCAGTATTTT
NA	TRBV30	TRBJ1-1	CAWSVIPLNTEAFF	TGTGCCTGGAGTGTAATTCCGCTGAACACTGAAGCTTTCTTT
NA	TRBV7-2	TRBJ2-1	CASSLRRDYNEQFF	TGTGCCAGCAGCTTAAGGAGGGACTACAATGAGCAGTTCTTC
NA	TRBV20-1	TRBJ2-4	CSVLSGAKNIQYF	TGCAGTGTTCTCAGTGGCGCCAAAAACATTCAGTACTTC
NA	TRBV20-1	TRBJ2-2	CSARARPRGADTGELFF	TGCAGTGCTAGAGCCCGCCCTCGCGGGGCTGACACCGGGGAGCTGTTTTTT
TRBD1	TRBV2	TRBJ2-7	CAGGGTGRYEQYF	TGTGCCGGAGGCGGGACAGGGCGATACGAGCAGTACTTC
NA	TRBV7-2	TRBJ2-3	CASSPGLTTDTQYF	TGTGCCAGCAGCCCTGGCTTGACCACAGATACGCAGTATTTT
NA	TRBV6-2/TRBV6-3	TRBJ2-5	CASCERKETQYF	TGTGCCAGCTGTGAGAGGAAGGAGACCCAGTACTTC
TRBD1	TRBV10-3	TRBJ1-1	CAISGGQGRMNTEAFF	TGTGCCATCAGTGGGGGACAGGGGCGAATGAACACTGAAGCTTTCTTT
NA	TRBV6-6	TRBJ1-2	CASSMGPIVGGYTF	TGTGCCAGCAGTATGGGACCGATCGTGGGGGGCTACACCTTC
TRBD1	TRBV7-9	TRBJ2-2	CASSRQGRTARGELFF	TGTGCCAGCAGCCGACAGGGAAGGACGGCGCGGGGGGAGCTGTTTTTT
NA	TRBV7-2	TRBJ2-7	CASSLRGAHSYEQYF	TGTGCCAGCAGTTTACGGGGGGCCCACTCCTACGAGCAGTACTTC
NA	TRBV7-9	TRBJ2-2	CASSLTEGRGTGELFF	TGTGCCAGCAGCTTAACGGAGGGCCGGGGCACCGGGGAGCTGTTTTTT
NA	TRBV25-1	TRBJ1-3	CASSRQAGNTIYF	TGTGCCAGCAGTCGACAGGCTGGAAACACCATATATTTT
NA	TRBV20-1	TRBJ2-5	CSAKTGTPSETQYF	TGCAGTGCTAAGACCGGGACGCCGAGCGAGACCCAGTACTTC
NA	TRBV6-1	TRBJ1-4	CASLQVGNEKLFF	TGTGCCAGCTTACAAGTCGGCAATGAAAAACTGTTTTTT
TRBD1	TRBV6-5	TRBJ2-5	CASSYAGTAIETQYF	TGTGCCAGCAGTTACGCCGGGACAGCGATAGAGACCCAGTACTTC